Listed here are 11 T cell receptor beta chains from one sample, sequenced in a study of regulatory T cells in long-lasting Graves disease. CDR3 regions were amplified by Arm-PCR using iRepertoire HTBI primers to build TCR beta libraries. A single record per CDR3 protein comes from TCRdb applying MiXCR to the multiplex PCR reads. This sample has about 430,000 distinct CDR3 sequences; 21% occur once, and the top ten carry 14%. Time point indicated: persistent/refractory GD, antithyroid drugs over 5 years with positive TRAb. PBMCs provided the RNA from which the TCR library was made. The sample here was peripheral blood mononuclear cells (PBMCs), taken when the disease was refractory, from a patient treated with antithyroid drugs. The receptors were sampled from a female donor with Graves disease.

This clonotype came up many times. The chain uses TRBV9 and TRBJ2-5; the match to TRBD1 covers 8 bases. The V gene end was trimmed by 0 bases and the J gene end by 2 bases; junction bases not matched to a gene: 6. The CDR3 has 16 amino acids. In germline, CDR1 is SGDLS, CDR2 YYNGEE. The CDR3 DNA sequence: TGTGCCAGCAGCGTAGGACTACGGACAGGGCAAGAGACCCAGTACTTC. Its protein product is CASSVGLRTGQETQYF.

This clonotype showed up just a few times. The chain is built from TRBV5-8 and TRBJ2-6; D is unresolved. The CDR3 spans 17 residues. Germline assignment: CDR1 SGHTS and CDR2 YDEGEE. Trimming took off 4 bases at V and 1 base at J, with 15 bases between the two ends. CDR3 loop: CASSQDGVGSGANVLTF. CDR3 coding DNA: TGTGCCAGCAGCCAAGATGGGGTAGGATCTGGGGCCAACGTCCTGACTTTC.

The chain combines TRBV27 with TRBJ2-2, with 15 bases aligning to TRBD2. The CDR3 runs to 18 residues. The V gene end was trimmed by 4 bases and the J gene end by 7 bases; junction bases not matched to a gene: 10. CDR1 is MNHEY and CDR2 is SMNVEV in the germline V gene (reference sequence). The CDR3 sequence: CASSSMGLAGGRGGELFF. DNA of the CDR3: TGTGCCAGCAGTTCGATGGGACTAGCGGGAGGAAGGGGCGGGGAGCTGTTTTTT.

This clonotype was picked up a small number of times. The chain uses TRBV11-2 and TRBJ2-7; D may be TRBD1 (6 bases). In germline, CDR1 is SGHAT, CDR2 FQNNGV. The ends were cut back, 3 bases at V and 4 bases at J, with 13 bases in the middle. The CDR3 runs 14 residues. For the CDR3, the DNA is TGTGCCAGCAGCTTTACGTCAGGGGAATACGAGCAGTACTTC. It encodes CASSFTSGEYEQYF. The entire variable domain, with the rest obtained from reference TRBV11-2 and TRBJ2-7, is as follows: EAGVAQSPRYKIIEKRQSVAFWCNPISGHATLYWYQQILGQGPKLLIQFQNNGVVDDSQLPKDRFSAERLKGVDSTLKIQPAKLEDSAVYLCASSFTSGEYEQYFGPGTRLTVT.

The chain has TRBV19 and TRBJ1-5; D may be TRBD1 (6 bases). Germline loops: CDR1 LNHDA, CDR2 SQIVND (reference sequence). There are 16 residues in the CDR3. V was pared by 6 bases and J by 2 bases, with 17 bases between. The CDR3 bases are TGTGCCAGTAGCCCTTCGGGGGCTCGGCGCAATCAGCCCCAGCATTTT. It is translated as CASSPSGARRNQPQHF.

In this sample, this clonotype turned up many times. The rearrangement links TRBV28 to TRBJ2-2; TRBD2 might be the D (7 bases). The CDR3 sequence is 17 residues long. V lost 10 bases, J lost 3 bases, and 24 bases lay in between. Germline V gene data show CDR1 as MDHEN and CDR2 as SYDVKM. This CDR3 reads CATRRLQGRGDTGELFF. CDR3 nucleotide sequence: TGTGCCACTCGCCGCCTTCAGGGGAGGGGAGACACCGGGGAGCTGTTTTTT.

This clonotype was observed a few times. The CDR3 nucleotides are TGTGCCAGCGCCCCCGGGACAGCTAATTCACCCCTCCACTTT. This sequence encodes CASAPGTANSPLHF. The V gene is TRBV3-1, the J gene TRBJ1-6; 7 nucleotides match TRBD1. The germline V gene has CDR1 LGHDT and CDR2 YNNKEL (reference sequence). With V trimmed by 8 bases and J by 6 bases, 7 bases remained unmatched. The CDR3 has 14 amino acids.

The chain combines TRBV15 with TRBJ1-5; the D is unclear. There are 14 residues in the CDR3. The V gene's germline CDR1 is LNHNV and CDR2 YYDKDF (reference sequence). V was clipped by 1 base and J by 9 bases, with 13 bases between them. CDR3 nucleotides: TGTGCCACCAGCAGAGGACAATCGTCTGCGCCCCAGCATTTT. This gives the protein CATSRGQSSAPQHF. The full variable domain, rest sourced from reference TRBV15 and TRBJ1-5, is DAMVIQNPRYQVTQFGKPVTLSCSQTLNHNVMYWYQQKSSQAPKLLFHYYDKDFNNEADTPDNFQSRRPNTSFCFLDIRSPGLGDTAMYLCATSRGQSSAPQHFGDGTRLSIL.

This clonotype has a count of ten or more. Sequence at one end of the junction differs from germline and may be a read error. The CDR3 coding sequence is TGTGCCAGCAGCTTAGTTGTCTCCAACGAGCAGTACTTC. Residues: CASSLVVSNEQYF. The chain combines TRBV11-2 with TRBJ2-7, with unresolved D. Germline CDR1 SGHAT, CDR2 FQNNGV. The CDR3 covers 13 residues.

This rearrangement joins TRBV7-2 to TRBJ2-1; 8 bases match TRBD2. CDR3 length equals 14 residues. V shed 6 bases, J shed 10 bases, and the junction held 11 bases outside the gene matches. CDR1 is SGHTA and CDR2 is FQGNSA in the germline V gene. As DNA, the CDR3 is TGTGCCAGCAGACCGGGACTAGTAGGGCAAGAGCAGTTCTTC. Its translation is CASRPGLVGQEQFF.

On this clonotype: The junction departs from the called germline gene at one end, perhaps through a read error. This chain joins TRBV5-4 and TRBJ1-4, with unresolved D. The CDR3 is 15 amino acids. Germline V gene lookup returns CDR1 SGHNT and CDR2 YYREEE (reference sequence). CDR3 nucleotides: TGTACCAGCAGCCGAGGTCTGCAGAATAATGAAAAACTGTTTTTT. Translating gives CTSSRGLQNNEKLFF.